Here is one T cell receptor (beta chain) with its context. This sample stems from a study of cytomegalovirus exposure and HLA in healthy donors. The PCR used 60 Vbeta and 13 Jbeta primers. Profiling relied on immunoSEQ multiplex PCR, and the TCRdb table lists in-frame clones only, not all of them. In the table there are some 200,000 clones, approximately 82% of which are singletons. Germline V CDR1 and CDR2: SGHDT, YYEEEE. V shed 0 bases and J shed 2 bases, with 9 bases lying between them. The CDR3 has 16 residues. Sequenced: PBMCs. This sequence was found in a woman between 40 and 50 years old in good health and CMV-seronegative. This chain uses TRBV5-6 with TRBJ2-6, with D unresolved. CDR3 loop: CASSLAGSPGANVLTF. CDR3 sequence (DNA): TGTGCCAGCAGCTTGGCGGGTAGCCCTGGGGCCAACGTCCTGACTTTC.